Presented here are 13 T cell receptor beta chains from one specimen sequenced in a study of Ad26.COV2.S vaccination and SARS-CoV-2 variants (dated by TCRdb to about 2021). Libraries were prepared through the immunoSEQ multiplex PCR assay. The clones in this table, taken by TCRdb from immuneACCESS, are in-frame only. Not every clone is retained; where verified, under half of the shortfall comes from an unresolved V gene, and the cause of the rest is unknown. Within this sample are 300,000 to 350,000 clones, with approximately 90% of them counted one time only. The top ten clonotypes cover around 6.1% of the sample. The sample's treatment or condition label is to be understood as: 19 received Ad26.COV2.S at low or high dose, single or two shots; roughly five received placebo; per-sample allocation not given. For vaccine and placebo recipients, repertoires were sequenced using samples collected on day 63 after the first injection.

The source material was peripheral blood, sampled in a trial of Ad26.COV2.S vaccine versus placebo. The source of these receptors is a person between 18 and 65 years old who received the Ad26.COV2.S COVID-19 vaccine or a placebo.

The CDR3 DNA reads as TGTGCCAGCACCTTGGAGGCAAGGAGCAATGAGCAGTTCTTC. Translating gives CASTLEARSNEQFF. This chain joins TRBV11-3 and TRBJ2-1; D possibly corresponds to TRBD2 (5 bases). CDR3 length equals 14 residues. Germline CDR1 SGHNT, CDR2 YENEEA. Between the trimmed V and J ends, which lost 7 bases and 6 bases, there was a span of 16 bases. The entire variable domain, with the rest obtained from reference TRBV11-3 and TRBJ2-1, is as follows: EAGVVQSPRYKIIEKKQPVAFWCNPISGHNTLYWYLQNLGQGPELLIRYENEEAVDDSQLPKDRFSAERLKGVDSTLKIQPAELGDSAVYLCASTLEARSNEQFFGPGTRLTVL.

The chain combines TRBV12-5 with TRBJ1-1; TRBD1 aligns across 8 bases. Unmatched junction bases numbered 9, after V lost 0 bases and J lost 3 bases. The germline V gene has CDR1 LGHNT and CDR2 FRNRAP. The CDR3 contains 17 residues. The CDR3 protein is CASGLVQGRGLYTEAFF. CDR3 sequence (DNA): TGTGCTAGTGGTTTGGTACAGGGCAGGGGGCTTTACACTGAAGCTTTCTTT.

The CDR3, as DNA: TGTGCCAGCAGCTTCCCAGGGGGCACCTATGGCTACACCTTC. Protein sequence: CASSFPGGTYGYTF. The chain employs TRBV11-1 and TRBJ1-2, with TRBD1 matching 8 bases. This CDR3 contains 14 residues. Per the germline V gene, CDR1 is SGHAT and CDR2 is FQDESV (reference sequence). The junction had 4 bases not matched to a gene; V was cut back by 3 bases and J by 4 bases.

Notes on this clone: With only one base between it and a far larger clone, this is likely a read error. V usage is TRBV5-4 and J usage is TRBJ1-6; possibly TRBD1 for D (6 bases). Trimming cost V 0 bases and J 2 bases, with 6 bases left between them. The germline gives CDR1 SGHNT, CDR2 YYREEE (reference sequence). This CDR3 is built from 15 residues. CDR3 in DNA: TGTGCCAGCAGCTTGGACAGGGCCTATAATTCACCCCTCCACTTT. This gives the protein CASSLDRAYNSPLHF.

This clone was seen only a few times. The J gene is TRBJ2-1, the V gene TRBV3-1 (or the pseudogene TRBV3-2); TRBD2 aligns across 12 bases. The CDR3 runs 16 residues. Germline V gene lookup returns CDR1 LGHDT and CDR2 YNNKEL (reference sequence). V gave up 1 base and J gave up 12 bases; unmatched junction bases: 10. CDR3 in amino acids: CASSQVGRLAGVGQFF. The DNA for the CDR3 is TGTGCCAGCAGCCAAGTCGGGAGACTAGCGGGAGTGGGGCAGTTCTTC.

This rearrangement joins TRBV13 to TRBJ2-7; 9 bases agree with TRBD2. This CDR3 is 19 amino acids long. Trimming at V came to 4 bases and at J to 5 bases, leaving 21 bases not matched to a gene. CDR1 and CDR2 from the germline V gene are PRHDT and FYEKMQ (reference sequence). CDR3 DNA sequence: TGTGCCAGCAGCTATCATTCAACCGGGACTAGCCTGTACCTAAACGAGCAGTACTTC. This codes for CASSYHSTGTSLYLNEQYF.

The V gene is TRBV19, the J gene TRBJ2-1; a weak D match, TRBD1 (5 bases). V shed 9 bases and J shed 7 bases, with 25 bases lying between them. The CDR3 has 16 residues. CDR1 LNHDA and CDR2 SQIVND come from the germline V gene (reference sequence). DNA of the CDR3: TGTGCCAGCCGCCTGACTGATAAACGAAGGGGTAATGAGCAGTTCTTC. Its protein product is CASRLTDKRRGNEQFF. The entire variable domain, with the rest obtained from reference TRBV19 and TRBJ2-1, is as follows: DGGITQSPKYLFRKEGQNVTLSCEQNLNHDAMYWYRQDPGQGLRLIYYSQIVNDFQKGDIAEGYSVSREKKESFPLTVTSAQKNPTAFYLCASRLTDKRRGNEQFFGPGTRLTVL.

The J gene is TRBJ1-3, the V gene TRBV19; D might be TRBD1 (5 bases). The V and J ends lost 3 bases and 0 bases respectively, with 12 bases between them. Germline V lookup: CDR1 LNHDA, CDR2 SQIVND (reference sequence). The CDR3 sequence is 16 residues long. CDR3 DNA sequence: TGTGCCAGTAGTATTGGTGGGGGGATCTCTGGAAACACCATATATTTT. This gives the protein CASSIGGGISGNTIYF.

The chain has TRBV24-1 and TRBJ2-1; D possibly corresponds to TRBD1 (6 bases). The V and J ends lost 6 bases and 9 bases respectively, with 14 bases between them. The germline V gene encodes CDR1 KGHDR and CDR2 SFDVKD. This CDR3 is 13 amino acids long. The CDR3 nucleotides are TGTGCCACCAGTTCTGTAGGGGGAGTTGAGCAGTTCTTC. Protein sequence: CATSSVGGVEQFF.

The V and J genes are TRBV27 and TRBJ2-7; D possibly corresponds to TRBD1 (6 bases). The germline V gene has CDR1 MNHEY and CDR2 SMNVEV (reference sequence). Trimming left V 3 bases short and J 0 bases short, with 12 bases between. The CDR3 has 15 residues. This CDR3 reads CASSFASGHSYEQYF. The CDR3 DNA reads TGTGCCAGCAGTTTCGCATCGGGACACTCCTACGAGCAGTACTTC.

The rearrangement uses TRBV19 and TRBJ2-5; D uncertain. CDR3 length: 13 residues. V lost 3 bases and J lost 5, with 10 bases in between. Germline V CDR1 and CDR2: LNHDA, SQIVND (reference sequence). CDR3 DNA: TGTGCCAGTAGTATTTACCTTAAGGAGACCCAGTACTTC. Its protein is CASSIYLKETQYF.

The chain carries TRBV10-3 and TRBJ1-5, with D possibly being TRBD1 (6 bases). This CDR3 is 14 amino acids long. Per germline, CDR1 ENHRY and CDR2 SYGVKD. V gave up 0 bases and J gave up 7 bases, with 10 bases separating them. The CDR3 is CAISESVGAQPQHF. The DNA for the CDR3 is TGTGCCATCAGTGAGTCAGTGGGGGCGCAGCCCCAGCATTTT.

The J gene is TRBJ1-5, the V gene TRBV29-1; 7 bases map to TRBD1. The CDR3 is 14 amino acids. J gave up 2 bases and V 5 bases, and 6 bases lay outside the gene matches. Germline V lookup: CDR1 SQVTM, CDR2 ANQGSEA. The CDR3 spells CSVTTGTRNQPQHF. For the CDR3, the DNA is TGCAGCGTTACGACAGGGACACGCAATCAGCCCCAGCATTTT.